This T cell receptor beta chain was retrieved from a study of blood T cell repertoires in COVID-19. Looking at the study overall: The samples span acute and convalescent COVID-19 from the United States, Italy and Spain. T cells, B-cell-depleted T cells, or PBMCs supplied cDNA or gDNA.

The data were produced by immunoSEQ multiplex PCR, yet TCRdb's version contains in-frame clones alone and is incomplete. The sample shows under 200,000 clones, around 87% of them seen only once. The ends lost 0 bases at V and 8 bases at J; junction bases unmatched: 6. Germline-derived CDR1 and CDR2 are MNHEY and SVGAGI. This CDR3 is built from 15 residues. Enrolment of Seattle patients took place during active infection, and they were followed longitudinally. The sample taken for sequencing was peripheral blood. This clonotype originated in a man aged 55 to 70 with COVID-19, enrolled during active disease. This chain joins TRBV6-5 and TRBJ1-3; TRBD1 matches at 8 bases. The CDR3 is CASSYSNPTGDTIYF. The DNA of the CDR3 is TGTGCCAGCAGTTACTCGAATCCGACAGGGGACACCATATATTTT.